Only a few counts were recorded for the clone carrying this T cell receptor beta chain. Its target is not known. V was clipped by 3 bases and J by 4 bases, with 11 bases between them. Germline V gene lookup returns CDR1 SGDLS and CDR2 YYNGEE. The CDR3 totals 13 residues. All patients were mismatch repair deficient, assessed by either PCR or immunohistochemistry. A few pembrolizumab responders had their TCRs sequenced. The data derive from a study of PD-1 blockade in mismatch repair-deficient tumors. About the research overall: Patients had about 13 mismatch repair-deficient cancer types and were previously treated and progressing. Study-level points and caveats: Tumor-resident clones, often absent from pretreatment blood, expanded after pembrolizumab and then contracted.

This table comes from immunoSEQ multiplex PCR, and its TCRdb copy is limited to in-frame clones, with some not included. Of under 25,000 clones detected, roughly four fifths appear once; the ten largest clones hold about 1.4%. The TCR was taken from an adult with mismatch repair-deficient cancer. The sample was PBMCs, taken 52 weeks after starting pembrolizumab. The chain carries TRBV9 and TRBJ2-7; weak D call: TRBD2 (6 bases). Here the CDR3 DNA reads TGTGCCAGCAGCGGGACGACTAGTTACGAGCAGTACTTC. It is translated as CASSGTTSYEQYF.